These 26 T cell receptor beta chains share one sample of origin, sequenced in a study of beta chain features in type 1 diabetes. Of the isolated RNA, all was reverse transcribed, and so the sequenced material was expressed TCRB transcripts. Clones were sequenced by immunoSEQ multiplex PCR, and TCRdb holds only the in-frame ones, with some missing. The table lists fewer than 250,000 clones, approximately 14% of them singletons, with about 0.026% in the top ten. Material: naive CD4+ T cells from blood. The receptors originated from a woman aged 40 to 49 in good health.

This clone has a handful of counts. V is TRBV2 and J is TRBJ2-7; 7 bases map to TRBD1. The CDR3 consists of 15 residues. Germline V lookup: CDR1 SNHLY, CDR2 FYNNEI. Trimming at V came to 10 bases and at J to 5 bases, leaving 17 bases not matched to a gene. CDR3 in amino acids: CATETTDRALNEQYF. The CDR3 nucleotides read TGTGCCACCGAGACCACCGACAGGGCTTTGAACGAGCAGTACTTC. Complete variable domain (other parts from reference TRBV2 and TRBJ2-7): EPEVTQTPSHQVTQMGQEVILRCVPISNHLYFYWYRQILGQKVEFLVSFYNNEISEKSEIFDDQFSVERPDGSNFTLKIRSTKLEDSAMYFCATETTDRALNEQYFGPGTRLTVT.

The V and J genes are TRBV4-3 and TRBJ2-3; D is perhaps TRBD1 (5 bases). The CDR3 spans 13 residues. Trimming pared 6 bases from V and 2 bases from J, leaving 9 bases between. CDR1 is LGHNA, CDR2 YSLEER, per germline. This chain's CDR3 is CASSQGSTDTQYF. The CDR3 region has the DNA TGCGCCAGCAGTCAGGGTTCCACAGATACGCAGTATTTT.

This clone came up a few times. The V call is TRBV27, the J call TRBJ2-1; unclear D gene. This CDR3 has 16 amino acids. V lost 3 bases to trimming and J lost 2 bases, with 14 bases between them. Germline assignment: CDR1 MNHEY and CDR2 SMNVEV (reference sequence). The CDR3 here is CASSFSNLVPYNEQFF. CDR3 nucleotide sequence: TGTGCCAGCAGTTTCTCCAATCTAGTCCCCTACAATGAGCAGTTCTTC.

This chain uses TRBV7-2 with TRBJ2-1; 7 nucleotides line up with TRBD2. This CDR3 has 16 residues. The germline V gene has CDR1 SGHTA and CDR2 FQGNSA. The trim removed 5 bases at V and 1 base at J, leaving 8 bases unmatched. The CDR3 nucleotides are TGTGCCAGCAGCGCGGGCGGGGGTCGGTCCTACAATGAGCAGTTCTTC. Its translation is CASSAGGGRSYNEQFF.

The chain has TRBV7-2 and TRBJ2-3; no definite D call. The V end was cut by 4 bases, the J end by 12 bases, with 14 bases between. This CDR3 contains 12 residues. Germline CDR1 and CDR2: SGHTA and FQGNSA. Here the CDR3 DNA reads TGTGCCAGCAGCTCGCAGCGCGGCCTACAGTATTTT. It encodes CASSSQRGLQYF.

J is TRBJ2-7 and V is TRBV2, with no clear D. The germline gives CDR1 SNHLY, CDR2 FYNNEI. Trimming stripped 1 base from V and 6 bases from J, with 7 bases between. The CDR3 runs 12 residues. The CDR3 region has the DNA TGTGCCAGCAGTGAAGGGGCAGGCGAGCAGTACTTC. Its protein is CASSEGAGEQYF.

This clone was recorded a few times. The rearrangement uses TRBV2 and TRBJ2-3; a possible D gene is TRBD2 (6 bases). Germline CDR1 and CDR2: SNHLY and FYNNEI. With 7 bases removed from V and 1 base from J, the gap between germline ends came to 9 bases. The CDR3 covers 13 residues. The CDR3 DNA reads as TGTGCCAGCAAAACGGGGGGCACAGATACGCAGTATTTT. Encoded protein: CASKTGGTDTQYF.

This clone was recorded at least ten times. This chain links TRBV5-6 with TRBJ2-1; D possibly corresponds to TRBD1 (6 bases). V lost 4 bases and J 11 bases, leaving 10 bases between the germline ends. Germline loops: CDR1 SGHDT, CDR2 YYEEEE. The CDR3 consists of 11 residues. CDR3 sequence: CASSGQRKQFF. The CDR3 nucleotides read TGTGCCAGCAGCGGACAGCGAAAGCAGTTCTTC. The full variable domain, its missing parts supplied by reference TRBV5-6 and TRBJ2-1, is DAGVTQSPTHLIKTRGQQVTLRCSPKSGHDTVSWYQQALGQGPQFIFQYYEEEERQRGNFPDRFSGHQFPNYSSELNVNALLLGDSALYLCASSGQRKQFFGPGTRLTVL.

This clone turned up a few times. In nucleotides, the CDR3 is TGTGCCAGCAGCCCAGGGGACGTATACAATGAGCAGTTCTTC. Its translation is CASSPGDVYNEQFF. This chain joins TRBV7-2 and TRBJ2-1; a weak D match, TRBD1 (6 bases). This CDR3 region has 14 residues. Germline V CDR1 and CDR2: SGHTA, FQGNSA. V lost 5 bases to trimming and J lost 4 bases, with 12 bases between them. Full variable domain (missing parts from reference TRBV7-2 and TRBJ2-1): GAGVSQSPSNKVTEKGKDVELRCDPISGHTALYWYRQSLGQGLEFLIYFQGNSAPDKSGLPSDRFSAERTGGSVSTLTIQRTQQEDSAVYLCASSPGDVYNEQFFGPGTRLTVL.

This clone was detected only a few times. The genes are TRBV2 and TRBJ1-6, with D unclear. This CDR3 contains 12 residues. Trimming cost V 6 bases and J 10 bases, with 10 bases left between them. The germline V gene has CDR1 SNHLY and CDR2 FYNNEI. CDR3 DNA: TGTGCCAGCAGCCCAGGCAACTCACCCCTCCACTTT. Translating it yields CASSPGNSPLHF.

The chain recombines TRBV15 with TRBJ2-5; D may be TRBD1 (6 bases). Gene TRBJ2-7 matches the end of the DNA better, so the J call may be wrong. The germline V gene encodes CDR1 LNHNV and CDR2 YYDKDF (reference sequence). The CDR3 is 15 amino acids. The CDR3 reads CATSPTDRTRYEQYF. In DNA form, the CDR3 reads TGTGCCACCAGTCCCACGGACAGAACCCGTTACGAGCAGTACTTC.

This clone was observed a handful of times. This sequence joins TRBV2 and TRBJ1-2; D gene unclear. Looked up from germline, CDR1 is SNHLY and CDR2 is FYNNEI. The CDR3 spans 14 residues. Trimming pared 6 bases from V and 4 bases from J, leaving 15 bases between. Here the CDR3 DNA reads TGTGCCAGCAGAAAAACGGAGGGAAGCTATGGCTACACCTTC. Translation gives CASRKTEGSYGYTF.

This clone has more than one count but fewer than ten. V gene TRBV5-1 combines with J gene TRBJ2-3, with a tentative D call TRBD2 (5 bases). The V end was cut by 0 bases, the J end by 4 bases, with 15 bases between. Germline CDR1 SGHRS, CDR2 YFSETQ. CDR3 size: 16 residues. The chain's CDR3 is CASSLAWTASADTQYF. CDR3 DNA: TGCGCCAGCAGCTTGGCCTGGACTGCCTCAGCAGATACGCAGTATTTT.

The chain joins TRBV9 to TRBJ2-1, with D possibly matching TRBD2 (7 bases). From germline, CDR1 is SGDLS and CDR2 YYNGEE. This CDR3 has 15 amino acids. The V end was cut by 3 bases, the J end by 9 bases, with 19 bases between. CDR3 amino acids: CASSARWGGPGEQFF. The CDR3 DNA follows: TGTGCCAGCAGCGCCCGGTGGGGGGGGCCGGGTGAGCAGTTCTTC.

This clone was seen a handful of times. In DNA, the CDR3 is TGTGCCAGCAGCCCAACCTCCCCAGTCCCGTCCTACGAGCAGTACTTC. Amino acid sequence: CASSPTSPVPSYEQYF. The V and J genes are TRBV7-6 and TRBJ2-7; D remains ambiguous. Germline loops: CDR1 SGHVS, CDR2 FNYEAQ. The CDR3 totals 16 residues. V dropped 5 bases and J dropped 1 base, with 18 bases sitting between them.

The chain carries TRBV4-2 and TRBJ2-7; D possibly corresponds to TRBD1 (6 bases). The CDR3 contains 15 residues. The V gene lost 5 bases and the J gene lost 3 bases, with 17 bases spanning the gap. Germline CDR1 reads LGHNA; CDR2 reads YNFKEQ. CDR3 protein: CASSYSGTSVYEQYF. The CDR3 coding sequence is TGTGCCAGCAGCTACTCCGGGACAAGTGTCTACGAGCAGTACTTC.

The DNA for the CDR3 is TGTGCCAGCAGGTCCACAGGCGTGAGCTCCTACGAGCAGTACTTC. Protein product: CASRSTGVSSYEQYF. The chain has TRBV6-6 and TRBJ2-7, with TRBD1 as a possible D gene (5 bases). Between the trimmed V and J ends, which lost 6 bases and 0 bases, there was a span of 15 bases. The germline gives CDR1 MNHNY, CDR2 SVGAGI (reference sequence). The CDR3 consists of 15 residues.

This clone has just a few counts. CDR3 nucleotide sequence: TGTGCCAGCATGCCAGGGGGAGGCACCGGGGAGCTGTTTTTT. Its translation: CASMPGGGTGELFF. The gene calls are TRBV6-1 and TRBJ2-2; possible D gene TRBD1, 7 bases. Looked up from germline, CDR1 is MNHNS and CDR2 is SASEGT. The CDR3 runs 14 residues. Between the trimmed V and J ends, which lost 7 bases and 4 bases, there was a span of 13 bases.

V gene TRBV7-8 combines with J gene TRBJ1-6; D unresolved. This CDR3 is 14 amino acids long. Germline lookup yields CDR1 SGHVS and CDR2 FQNEAQ. Trimming took 5 bases from V and 10 from J, leaving 15 bases between them. For the CDR3, the DNA is TGTGCCAGCAGCATACGGCAGTCGGGATCACCCCTCCACTTT. Protein sequence: CASSIRQSGSPLHF.

This chain joins TRBV18 and TRBJ2-6; 10 bases are shared with TRBD1. Germline CDR1 reads KGHSH; CDR2 reads LQKENI. V dropped 2 bases and J dropped 1; count of bases not matched to a gene: 2. The CDR3 length is 17 residues. DNA of the CDR3: TGTGCCAGCTCACCAGGGACAGGGGTTTCTGGGGCCAACGTCCTGACTTTC. Encoded protein: CASSPGTGVSGANVLTF.

This clone was counted between two and nine times. J is TRBJ1-1 and V is TRBV5-1, with 7 bases that match TRBD1. The germline V gene has CDR1 SGHRS and CDR2 YFSETQ. CDR3 size: 14 residues. Losses at the gene ends were 1 base for V and 4 bases for J; bases not matched to a gene: 4. The CDR3: CASSLLQGGTEAFF. CDR3 coding DNA: TGCGCCAGCAGCTTGTTGCAGGGGGGCACTGAAGCTTTCTTT.

This clone has a count of ten or more. The rearrangement uses TRBV7-9 and TRBJ2-5, with TRBD2 as a possible D gene (5 bases). CDR1 and CDR2 from the germline V gene are SEHNR and FQNEAQ (reference sequence). CDR3 size: 13 residues. The V and J ends lost 5 bases and 5 bases respectively, with 12 bases between them. CDR3 DNA sequence: TGTGCCAGCAGCCTTCGCAGAGGGGAGACCCAGTACTTC. Its translation: CASSLRRGETQYF.

V usage is TRBV18 and J usage is TRBJ2-1, with TRBD2 identical over 11 bases. Trimming at V came to 2 bases and at J to 3 bases, leaving 12 bases not matched to a gene. The CDR3 length is 19 residues. Germline CDR1 and CDR2: KGHSH and LQKENI. CDR3 in DNA: TGTGCCAGCTCACCAAGGTCCCCACTAGCGGGAGAGCTCTACAATGAGCAGTTCTTC. This gives the protein CASSPRSPLAGELYNEQFF. The variable domain in full, completed from reference TRBV18 and TRBJ2-1, reads NAGVMQNPRHLVRRRGQEARLRCSPMKGHSHVYWYRQLPEEGLKFMVYLQKENIIDESGMPKERFSAEFPKEGPSILRIQQVVRGDSAAYFCASSPRSPLAGELYNEQFFGPGTRLTVL.

This clone was seen a few times. The V gene is TRBV2, the J gene TRBJ1-5, with 7 bases that match TRBD1. Looked up from germline, CDR1 is SNHLY and CDR2 is FYNNEI. J lost 7 bases, V lost 6 bases, and 12 bases had no gene match. The CDR3 totals 15 residues. Here the CDR3 reads CASRRDRGVRQPQHF. The CDR3 nucleotides are TGTGCCAGCAGGCGGGACAGAGGGGTGCGGCAGCCCCAGCATTTT.

V usage is TRBV7-2 and J usage is TRBJ2-1, with a tentative D call TRBD2 (6 bases). CDR1 is SGHTA, CDR2 FQGNSA, per germline. V was clipped by 6 bases and J by 12 bases, with 21 bases between them. The CDR3 sequence is 14 residues long. As DNA, the CDR3 is TGTGCCAGCAGGCCGGGGCTTGGAGGGCCCTCGCAGTTCTTC. Translating gives CASRPGLGGPSQFF.

This clone appeared a few times. The rearrangement uses TRBV6-5 and TRBJ1-5; no clear D. This CDR3 contains 13 residues. Trimming left V 0 bases short and J 7 bases short, with 7 bases between. CDR1 and CDR2 (germline): MNHEY, SVGAGI. For the CDR3, the DNA is TGTGCCAGCAGTTACTCCCTTACACAGCCCCAGCATTTT. Its translation: CASSYSLTQPQHF.